The sequence of this T cell receptor gamma chain was determined in a study of γδ T cells in repeated Plasmodium falciparum infection. The wider study: Malaria-naive adults were infected with P. falciparum NF54 four times over about 600 days. Some Malian samples span acute malaria episodes; others come from no-transmission periods. General observations from the study: Malian children's Vdelta2-negative repertoires appeared more expanded and less diverse than Australians'.

This clone was seen many times. Its antigen is not identified. TCRdb used CATT to re-call clones from the multiplex PCR reads. This table has approximately 26,000 gamma-chain clones, 3% appearing once. V lost 2 bases to trimming and J lost 2 bases; unmatched junction nucleotides: 3. Germline V gene lookup returns CDR1 VINAFY and CDR2 YDVSNSKD. This CDR3 has 13 residues. Flow sorting of PBMC yielded separate Vgamma9/Vdelta2+ and Vdelta2-negative gammadelta T cell populations for bulk repertoire analysis. V is TRGV5 and J is TRGJ1 or TRGJ2. This clonotype originated in a pool of human donors (malaria-infected and uninfected, not separated). The source material was gamma-delta T cells from blood. The CDR3 region is CATWDTYYYKKLF. The CDR3 bases are TGTGCCACCTGGGACACTTATTATTATAAGAAACTCTTT.